Listed below are T cell receptor beta chains from one sample, sequenced in a study of patients and donors after allogeneic stem cell transplantation. TCRdb reprocessed the RT-PCR reads with MiXCR, giving one entry per CDR3 protein. The table lists roughly 40,000 distinct CDR3 sequences, about 30% of them singletons. The specimen sequenced was blood, either unsorted or a sorted T cell fraction (not recorded which). Receptor source: a human donor who was either an allogeneic HSCT recipient or a stem cell or donor lymphocyte infusion donor (not recorded which). It is not recorded whose cells these are; they may come from a transplant donor. Both conserved end residues are part of each CDR3. The order of the fields is clone size, J gene, D gene, V gene, CDR3 DNA, CDR3 protein. D genes are given only for firm matches. Clone size is not always given. Where it is, it says once, few, many or a class for expanded clones.

>.|TRBJ2-3|TRBD2|TRBV5-1
TGCGCCAGCAGCCAAGGACTAGCGGGATTTGCAGATACGCAGTATTTT
CASSQGLAGFADTQYF
>.|TRBJ1-6|TRBD1|TRBV10-3
TGTGCCAGCCATACCGGGACAGAAAATTCACCCCTCCACTTT
CASHTGTENSPLHF
>.|TRBJ2-5|.|TRBV5-1
TGCGCCAGCAGCGCCTGGGAGGCGCCGGAGACCCAGTACTTC
CASSAWEAPETQYF
>.|TRBJ1-4|.|TRBV20-1
TGCAGTGTTCTTCCCGATGAAAACCAGAGTGAAAAACTGTTTTTT
CSVLPDENQSEKLFF
>.|TRBJ2-7|TRBD2|TRBV15
TGTGCCACCAGCAGAGTTTACCCAAGAGCGGGAGATGGTTCCTACGAGCAGTACTTC
CATSRVYPRAGDGSYEQYF
>.|TRBJ2-2|.|TRBV25-1
TGTGCCAGCAGTGAGACTACCCCGTGGAACACCGGGGAGCTGTTTTTT
CASSETTPWNTGELFF
>few|TRBJ1-2|TRBD1|TRBV7-6
TGTGCCAGCAGCTCCCCCCTTGCTGGACAGGAAGGCTACACCTTC
CASSSPLAGQEGYTF
>.|TRBJ2-3|TRBD2|TRBV4-2
TGTGCCAGCAGCCCCCGGGGAGGGGCTGATACGCAGTATTTT
CASSPRGGADTQYF
>.|TRBJ1-1|.|TRBV29-1
TGCAGCGTTGAAGGGACCCGTGCGGGACACCACACTGAAGCTTTCTTT
CSVEGTRAGHHTEAFF
>.|TRBJ1-3|.|TRBV10-3
TGTGCCATCAGTGAGAACACAGCTCCCGGAAACACCATATATTTT
CAISENTAPGNTIYF
>.|TRBJ1-5|.|TRBV6-2/TRBV6-3
TGTGCCAGCAGGCCCCCCCGGGGGAGCAATCAGCCCCAGCATTTT
CASRPPRGSNQPQHF
>.|TRBJ2-3|.|TRBV5-1
TGCGCCAGCAGCTCCCAACAGACGCTCACAGATACGCAGTATTTT
CASSSQQTLTDTQYF
>.|TRBJ2-1|.|TRBV11-3
TGTGCCAGCAGCTTAGATCCACAGGGATACGACACCAATGAGCAGTTCTTC
CASSLDPQGYDTNEQFF
>many|TRBJ1-1|.|TRBV29-1
TGCAGCGTTGCGGTTGTGAACACTGAAGCTTTCTTT
CSVAVVNTEAFF
>.|TRBJ1-1|TRBD1|TRBV4-3
TGCGCCAGCAGCCAGGGGGACAGGGTAGCTGAAGCTTTCTTT
CASSQGDRVAEAFF
>many|TRBJ1-4|.|TRBV7-9
TGTGCCAGCAGCTTAGGAGCGGCAACTAATGAAAAACTGTTTTTT
CASSLGAATNEKLFF
>few|TRBJ1-2|.|TRBV6-1
TGTGCCAGCAGTGAGGTAACAGCTAACTATGGCTACACCTTC
CASSEVTANYGYTF
>many|TRBJ1-5|.|TRBV27
TGTGCCAGCAGTTTAAAAAGCAATCAGCCCCAGCATTTT
CASSLKSNQPQHF
>few|TRBJ1-1|TRBD1|TRBV7-2
TGTGCCAGCAGCTGGGCCGGGACAGCGTCGAACACTGAAGCTTTCTTT
CASSWAGTASNTEAFF
>.|TRBJ2-2|.|TRBV5-1
TGCGCCAGCACCCTTGGTCTCACCGGGGAGCTGTTTTTT
CASTLGLTGELFF
>few|TRBJ1-2|.|TRBV6-6
TGTGCCAGCACAAGGGGCCCGGGTGGCTACACCTTC
CASTRGPGGYTF
>few|TRBJ1-6|.|TRBV5-1
TGCGCCAGCAGCTTGGCGGGGGACCGCTCACCCCTCCACTTT
CASSLAGDRSPLHF
>few|TRBJ2-1|TRBD2|TRBV7-6
TGTGCCAGCAGCTTATTCCCCGGACTAGCGGACTACAATGAGCAGTTCTTC
CASSLFPGLADYNEQFF
>.|TRBJ1-2|.|TRBV4-3
TGCGCCAGCAGCCACCACAGGAAGGGGTATGGCTACACCTTC
CASSHHRKGYGYTF
>.|TRBJ1-4|.|TRBV7-9
TGTGCCAGCAGCTTAGTAACGGCAAAACTAACGGGTGAAAAACTGTTTTTT
CASSLVTAKLTGEKLFF
>.|TRBJ2-7|.|TRBV29-1
TGCAGCGTTGATGCCCGGGGCAACTACGAGCAGTACTTC
CSVDARGNYEQYF
>few|TRBJ1-4|.|TRBV12-3/TRBV12-4
TGTGCCAGCAGTTTAAGGGAAAAACTGTTTTTT
CASSLREKLFF
>.|TRBJ1-5|.|TRBV29-1
TGCAGCCTCTTGGGGAACAACAATCAGCCCCAGCATTTT
CSLLGNNNQPQHF
>.|TRBJ2-4|.|TRBV4-3
TGCGCCAGCAGCCAAGAAGGCGGGGCCAAAAACATTCAGTACTTC
CASSQEGGAKNIQYF
>few|TRBJ2-2|TRBD1|TRBV12-3/TRBV12-4
TGTGCCAGCAGTTGGCCGGGACAGTCAAAAATCGGGGAGCTGTTTTTT
CASSWPGQSKIGELFF
>many|TRBJ1-1|.|TRBV14
TGTGCCAGCGGGACAAAGGATATGAACACTGAAGCTTTCTTT
CASGTKDMNTEAFF
>.|TRBJ2-7|.|TRBV5-1
TGCGCCAGCAGCCTGCTGTGGACCCGAAGCTCCTACGAGCAGTACTTC
CASSLLWTRSSYEQYF
>few|TRBJ2-4|.|TRBV7-9
TGTGCCAGCAGCTGGGTAGCCAAAAACATTCAGTACTTC
CASSWVAKNIQYF
>.|TRBJ1-1|.|TRBV28
TGTGCCAGCAGTTTATTGTTGAAAGTTCGAGGCACTGAAGCTTTCTTT
CASSLLLKVRGTEAFF
>.|TRBJ1-3|TRBD1|TRBV28
TGTGCCAGCAGTTATAGGACAGGGTTGACTGGAAACACCATATATTTT
CASSYRTGLTGNTIYF
>many|TRBJ1-2|.|TRBV10-3
TGTGCCATCAGTGTAGCACAGACTCTCACCTTC
CAISVAQTLTF
>few|TRBJ2-5|TRBD1|TRBV27
TGTGCCAGCAGTTTCGCAGGGGGCAGGGAGACCCAGTACTTC
CASSFAGGRETQYF
>few|TRBJ2-5|TRBD2|TRBV7-9
TGTGCCAGCAGCTTAGCAACAGCGGGAGGGGTGGAAGAGACCCAGTACTTC
CASSLATAGGVEETQYF
>.|TRBJ2-1|TRBD2|TRBV6-5
TGTGCCAGCAGCCGACTAGCGGGAGGCATCTACAATGAGCAGTTCTTC
CASSRLAGGIYNEQFF
>.|TRBJ2-4|TRBD1|TRBV28
TGTGCCAGCAGTCCCCTCGGACAGGGACGGGAAGTTCAGTACTTC
CASSPLGQGREVQYF
>many|TRBJ1-2|.|TRBV18
TGTGCCAGCTCACCACATGCCTGGAGTAACTATGGCTACACCTTC
CASSPHAWSNYGYTF
>few|TRBJ1-6|TRBD1|TRBV10-3
TGTGCCATCAGGGGGTTTTCCGGGACAGGGGCCATAGGAAATTCACCCCTCCACTTT
CAIRGFSGTGAIGNSPLHF
>.|TRBJ2-7|.|TRBV29-1
TGCAGCGTTGTGGGACGGTACTCCTACGAGCAGTACTTC
CSVVGRYSYEQYF
>.|TRBJ1-2|.|TRBV11-2
TGTGCCAGCAGCCTACTCGGGGGCGCGTTTGGCTACACCTTC
CASSLLGGAFGYTF
>.|TRBJ2-2|.|TRBV20-1
TGCAGTGCTAGGTTACAGGGCCGGGCCGGGGAGCTGTTTTTT
CSARLQGRAGELFF
>few|TRBJ1-5|.|TRBV24-1
TGTGCCACCAGTGACCAGATAAGTCAGCCCCAGCATTTT
CATSDQISQPQHF
>.|TRBJ1-2|.|TRBV27
TGTGCCAGCAGTCCTGGGTTATTTCAGGAGGACTATGGCTACACCTTC
CASSPGLFQEDYGYTF
>few|TRBJ2-1|TRBD2|TRBV4-3
TGCGCCAGCAGCCAAGTTGCCAGCGGGAGGTTGAAGAATGAGCAGTTCTTC
CASSQVASGRLKNEQFF
>many|TRBJ1-5|.|TRBV12-3/TRBV12-4
TGTGCCAGCAGCCCCACGGGGGGCCAATTTCAGCCCCAGCATTTT
CASSPTGGQFQPQHF